Shown below are 5 T cell receptor beta chains from a single sample sequenced in a study of PD-L1 blockade in urothelial cancer. Method: immunoSEQ multiplex PCR; TCRdb's copy keeps in-frame clones and lacks some. The table records over 45,000 clones, just over 85% of them present only once. Time point given: pretreatment peripheral blood. Sequencing was performed on PBMCs, taken around atezolizumab (anti-PD-L1) treatment. These receptors were collected from a man in his 60s with urothelial cancer.

This chain connects TRBV5-5 to TRBJ1-5, with 10 nucleotides matching TRBD1. The length of the CDR3 is 18 residues. Per germline, CDR1 SGHKS and CDR2 YYEKEE (reference sequence). Unmatched junction bases numbered 8, after V lost 2 bases and J lost 0 bases. CDR3 in amino acids: CASSFGTGVLTSNQPQHF. In DNA form, the CDR3 reads TGTGCCAGCAGCTTTGGGACAGGGGTTCTTACTAGCAATCAGCCCCAGCATTTT. Filled out from reference TRBV5-5 and TRBJ1-5, the complete variable domain reads DAGVTQSPTHLIKTRGQQVTLRCSPISGHKSVSWYQQVLGQGPQFIFQYYEKEERGRGNFPDRFSARQFPNYSSELNVNALLLGDSALYLCASSFGTGVLTSNQPQHFGDGTRLSIL.

The V gene is TRBV4-2, the J gene TRBJ1-4, with a possible D match to TRBD1 (6 bases). This CDR3 is 15 amino acids long. Germline CDR1 is LGHNA and CDR2 is YNFKEQ. The V and J ends lost 2 bases and 6 bases respectively, with 13 bases between them. CDR3 nucleotide sequence: TGTGCCAGCAGCCAACCGCGGGGGGCGGATGAAAAACTGTTTTTT. This gives the protein CASSQPRGADEKLFF.

The rearrangement uses TRBV6-5 and TRBJ2-5; a weak D match, TRBD2 (5 bases). This CDR3 is built from 15 residues. Germline CDR1 and CDR2: MNHEY and SVGAGI. With 6 bases removed from V and 5 bases from J, the gap between germline ends came to 19 bases. The CDR3 nucleotides are TGTGCCAGCAGAAACGGGGTTCGGGGAGCGGAGACCCAGTACTTC. Translated: CASRNGVRGAETQYF.

The V gene is TRBV2, the J gene TRBJ1-3, with D perhaps matching TRBD1 (6 bases). The V gene lost 7 bases and the J gene lost 2 bases, with 15 bases spanning the gap. The CDR3 is 15 residues long. Germline loops: CDR1 SNHLY, CDR2 FYNNEI. This CDR3 reads CASMKGHAAGNTIYF. The CDR3 nucleotides read TGTGCCAGCATGAAGGGACATGCGGCTGGAAACACCATATATTTT.

The genes are TRBV7-8 and TRBJ1-2, with 8 bases lining up with TRBD1. CDR3 length: 15 amino acids. The J segment lost 1 base and the V segment lost 1 base, leaving 2 bases of the junction unmatched. The germline V gene encodes CDR1 SGHVS and CDR2 FQNEAQ. In nucleotides, the CDR3 is TGTGCCAGCAGCTTAGGGACAGGGAATAACTATGGCTACACCTTC. Amino acids: CASSLGTGNNYGYTF.